Below are 5 T cell receptor beta chains sequenced from a single sample in a study of cytomegalovirus exposure and HLA in healthy donors. Researchers ran the PCR with 60 Vbeta and 13 Jbeta primers. Repertoires were generated with immunoSEQ multiplex PCR, while TCRdb's copy carries only in-frame clones and drops some. Its listing shows under 130,000 clones. The specimen sequenced was PBMCs. The origin of the receptors is a man over 45 in good health and CMV-seronegative.

The V call is TRBV9, the J call TRBJ1-2; tentatively, D is TRBD1 (5 bases). The CDR3 covers 13 residues. Trimming shortened V by 1 base and J by 8 bases, and 12 bases separated the two germline ends. CDR1 is SGDLS, CDR2 YYNGEE, per germline. CDR3 DNA: TGTGCCAGCAGCGTATGGGGCGCAGGGGGCTACACCTTC. Protein product: CASSVWGAGGYTF.

This chain links TRBV19 with TRBJ1-3; D is unclear. Deletions cut 6 bases from V and 0 bases from J, with 9 bases between. Germline values: CDR1 LNHDA, CDR2 SQIVND (reference sequence). There are 14 residues in the CDR3. The CDR3 sequence: CASSLLSSGNTIYF. DNA of the CDR3: TGTGCCAGTAGCCTTCTGTCCTCTGGAAACACCATATATTTT.

With respect to this clone: In the same sample, other DNA sequences code for this CDR3. The chain has TRBV5-4 and TRBJ2-1; no clear D. From germline, CDR1 is SGHNT and CDR2 YYREEE (reference sequence). The CDR3 runs 13 residues. Trimming cost V 0 bases and J 4 bases, with 5 bases left between them. In DNA, the CDR3 is TGTGCCAGCAGCTTGGACAGTTACAATGAGCAGTTCTTC. It is translated as CASSLDSYNEQFF. The full variable domain, with the rest looked up from reference TRBV5-4 and TRBJ2-1, is ETGVTQSPTHLIKTRGQQVTLRCSSQSGHNTVSWYQQALGQGPQFIFQYYREEENGRGNFPPRFSGLQFPNYSSELNVNALELDDSALYLCASSLDSYNEQFFGPGTRLTVL.

The chain couples TRBV5-8 to TRBJ2-5; the D is unclear. The CDR3 is made up of 11 amino acids. With 10 bases removed from V and 5 bases from J, the gap between germline ends came to 12 bases. Germline CDR1 reads SGHTS; CDR2 reads YDEGEE. CDR3 loop: CAPPGWETQYF. The CDR3 DNA is TGTGCCCCTCCCGGGTGGGAGACCCAGTACTTC.

The chain uses TRBV6-9 and TRBJ1-5; 12 bases line up with TRBD1. V lost 7 bases to trimming and J lost 3 bases; unmatched junction nucleotides: 10. From germline, CDR1 is MNHGY and CDR2 SVAAGI. This CDR3 contains 17 residues. CDR3 nucleotide sequence: TGTGCCAGCAATAACCGGGACAGGGGGCGCCCCAATCAGCCCCAGCATTTT. Translation: CASNNRDRGRPNQPQHF.